This TCR beta chain comes out of a study of T cell repertoires in cytomegalovirus infection. Overall study: Matching HLA type, along with CMV infection, was indicated by public TCR beta signatures.

The CDR3 covers 14 residues. J was trimmed by 5 bases and V by 6 bases; bases with no gene match: 5. Study results and caveats: CMV-specific TCR beta clonotypes restricted by HLA-C dominated the ex vivo response. The cumulative frequency of public TCR beta families identified carriers of CMV plus the relevant HLA.

TCRdb analysed the reads with MiXCR anew, one entry per CDR3 protein. The data contain hundreds of thousands of distinct CDR3 sequences, 15% to 20% of them singletons. Comment on this clonotype: Its antigen is not known.

The chain employs TRBV12-3 or TRBV12-4 and TRBJ2-2, with 8 bases matching TRBD1. Sequenced material: PBMCs. The origin of this receptor is a human donor in good health (CMV status not recorded). Some clones in this sample may be carry-over from other donors' samples. This CDR3 reads CASRLQGGTGELFF. Here the CDR3 DNA reads TGTGCCAGCAGGTTACAGGGGGGTACCGGGGAGCTGTTTTTT.